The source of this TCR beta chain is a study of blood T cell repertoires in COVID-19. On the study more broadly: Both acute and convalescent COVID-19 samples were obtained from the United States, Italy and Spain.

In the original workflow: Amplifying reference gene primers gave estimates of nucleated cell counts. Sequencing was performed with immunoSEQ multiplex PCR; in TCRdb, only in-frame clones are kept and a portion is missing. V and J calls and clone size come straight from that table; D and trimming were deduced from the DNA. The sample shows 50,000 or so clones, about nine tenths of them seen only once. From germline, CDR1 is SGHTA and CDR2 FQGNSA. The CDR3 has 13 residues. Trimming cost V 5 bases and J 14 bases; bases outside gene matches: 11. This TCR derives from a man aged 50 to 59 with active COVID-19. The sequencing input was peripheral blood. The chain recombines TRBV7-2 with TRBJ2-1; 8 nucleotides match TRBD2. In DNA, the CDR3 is TGTGCCAGCAGCCCCGGGGGGGGTTCCAGAGAGTTCTTC. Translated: CASSPGGGSREFF.